Presented here are 22 T cell receptor beta chains from one specimen sequenced in a study of T cell responses to AZD1222 COVID-19 vaccine. Sequencing used immunoSEQ multiplex PCR; TCRdb keeps in-frame clones, though not all of them. The data show about 96,000 clones, approximately 89% seen once. The material sequenced was peripheral blood, taken on day 0 of MenACWY control vaccination. The receptors come from an adult in good health.

The chain uses TRBV15 and TRBJ1-5; the D gene is possibly TRBD1 (5 bases). The ends were cut back, 5 bases at V and 5 bases at J, with 10 bases in the middle. The CDR3 is 13 amino acids. CDR1 and CDR2 from the germline V gene are LNHNV and YYDKDF (reference sequence). This CDR3 is CATSAGTDQPQHF. CDR3 nucleotide sequence: TGTGCCACCAGCGCTGGGACCGATCAGCCCCAGCATTTT.

This clone was detected only once. V gene TRBV19 combines with J gene TRBJ2-1; perhaps TRBD2 as D (5 bases). In germline, CDR1 is LNHDA, CDR2 SQIVND (reference sequence). The length of the CDR3 is 14 residues. Trimming took 3 bases from V and 1 from J, leaving 7 bases between them. In nucleotides, the CDR3 is TGTGCCAGTAGTATCGGGGTGTCCTACAATGAGCAGTTCTTC. Translating gives CASSIGVSYNEQFF.

The gene calls are TRBV5-1 and TRBJ1-1; unclear D gene. The length of the CDR3 is 15 residues. V was clipped by 0 bases and J by 0 bases, with 9 bases between them. CDR1 is SGHRS and CDR2 is YFSETQ in the germline V gene. The CDR3, as DNA: TGCGCCAGCAGCTTGGGTTGGCAAATGAACACTGAAGCTTTCTTT. Translated, it gives CASSLGWQMNTEAFF.

J is TRBJ2-7 and V is TRBV27; 7 nucleotides agree with TRBD1. The V gene's germline CDR1 is MNHEY and CDR2 SMNVEV (reference sequence). Germline trimming cut 5 bases from V and 3 bases from J; bases unmatched to any gene: 4. This CDR3 has 13 amino acids. CDR3 nucleotides: TGTGCCAGCAGTCCCGGGACAGACTACGAGCAGTACTTC. Translating it yields CASSPGTDYEQYF.

J is TRBJ1-2 and V is TRBV6-1; D possibly corresponds to TRBD1 (5 bases). The CDR3 contains 18 residues. V was clipped by 0 bases and J by 7 bases, with 24 bases between them. Per the germline V gene, CDR1 is MNHNS and CDR2 is SASEGT. The CDR3 loop reads CASSEATVFRGTFAGYTF. CDR3 in DNA: TGTGCCAGCAGTGAAGCGACAGTTTTTCGCGGGACCTTTGCTGGCTACACCTTC.

The chain uses TRBV24-1 and TRBJ2-3; 7 bases fit TRBD1. With V trimmed by 2 bases and J by 0 bases, 4 bases remained unmatched. Germline assignment: CDR1 KGHDR and CDR2 SFDVKD. The CDR3 has 16 amino acids. CDR3 nucleotides: TGTGCCACCAGTGATTGGGGACAGTTTAGCACAGATACGCAGTATTTT. Translation gives CATSDWGQFSTDTQYF.

This rearrangement joins TRBV4-3 to TRBJ2-3; D remains unclear. Trimming stripped 0 bases from V and 3 bases from J, with 1 base between. Germline V gene lookup returns CDR1 LGHNA and CDR2 YSLEER. CDR3 length: 12 residues. DNA of the CDR3: TGCGCCAGCAGCCAAGAAACAGATACGCAGTATTTT. Translation: CASSQETDTQYF.

This chain links TRBV20-1 with TRBJ1-5, with D possibly TRBD1 on 5 matching bases. Trimming pared 3 bases from V and 6 bases from J, leaving 12 bases between. The CDR3 is 13 residues long. Germline V gene lookup returns CDR1 DFQATT and CDR2 SNEGSKA (reference sequence). Here the CDR3 reads CSASVGGAQPQHF. The CDR3 DNA reads TGCAGTGCTAGTGTGGGAGGGGCTCAGCCCCAGCATTTT.

This chain uses TRBV7-8 with TRBJ2-1; 8 nucleotides agree with TRBD2. V shed 0 bases, J shed 4 bases, and the junction held 20 bases outside the gene matches. Germline-derived CDR1 and CDR2 are SGHVS and FQNEAQ. CDR3 size: 21 residues. The CDR3 sequence is CASSLAVLAAGALTRYNEQFF. The DNA for the CDR3 is TGTGCCAGCAGCTTAGCGGTACTAGCGGCCGGAGCCCTAACCCGATACAATGAGCAGTTCTTC.

This clone was detected once. The chain is built from TRBV16 and TRBJ1-2; D gene uncertain. Germline lookup yields CDR1 KGHSY and CDR2 FQNENV. The CDR3 has 14 amino acids. The V and J ends lost 0 bases and 2 bases respectively, with 7 bases between them. CDR3: CASSQSYGNYGYTF. Written as DNA, the CDR3 is TGTGCCAGCAGCCAATCTTACGGAAACTATGGCTACACCTTC.

This chain links TRBV10-3 with TRBJ1-1; TRBD1 matches 8 bases. Germline CDR1 and CDR2: ENHRY and SYGVKD. CDR3 length: 14 residues. Trimming took 3 bases from V and 6 from J; bases not matched to a gene: 6. CDR3 bases: TGTGCCATCAGTGACGGACAGGGAATGGCTGAAGCTTTCTTT. As protein: CAISDGQGMAEAFF.

The chain is built from TRBV5-8 and TRBJ2-4, with TRBD1 identical over 9 bases. Germline assignment: CDR1 SGHTS and CDR2 YDEGEE. CDR3 size: 15 residues. The trim removed 0 bases at V and 4 bases at J, leaving 2 bases unmatched. The CDR3, as DNA: TGTGCCAGCAGCTTGGGAGGGACAGGGAAAAACATTCAGTACTTC. Translating gives CASSLGGTGKNIQYF.

V is TRBV5-1 and J is TRBJ2-7; TRBD2 is a possible D gene (6 bases). The CDR3 has 15 amino acids. Per germline, CDR1 SGHRS and CDR2 YFSETQ. The germline V and J ends were trimmed by 0 bases and 1 base, with 11 bases remaining between them. The CDR3 spells CASSLAGGVSYEQYF. DNA for the CDR3: TGCGCCAGCAGCTTGGCCGGGGGAGTTTCCTACGAGCAGTACTTC.

The rearrangement uses TRBV19 and TRBJ1-3; no definite D call. The CDR3 length is 15 residues. Per germline, CDR1 LNHDA and CDR2 SQIVND (reference sequence). Trimming removed 2 bases from V and 0 bases from J, with 8 bases in between. CDR3 nucleotide sequence: TGTGCCAGTAGTATAAAGGTTACCTCTGGAAACACCATATATTTT. Translation: CASSIKVTSGNTIYF.

V and J are TRBV11-2 and TRBJ2-1, with unresolved D. V lost 0 bases and J lost 7, with 4 bases in between. The length of the CDR3 is 12 residues. Looked up from germline, CDR1 is SGHAT and CDR2 is FQNNGV. CDR3 nucleotide sequence: TGTGCCAGCAGCTTAGATCGAAATGAGCAGTTCTTC. It yields the protein CASSLDRNEQFF.

CDR3 bases: TGTGCCAGCAGCAAAGCGCTGGGACACATAGCTAACTATGGCTACACCTTC. It encodes CASSKALGHIANYGYTF. J is TRBJ1-2 and V is TRBV21-1; no DNA check was done on the table's D call, TRBD1. TRBV21-1 is reported as a pseudogene. The CDR3 is made up of 17 amino acids.

J is TRBJ1-2 and V is TRBV2; D remains unclear. The CDR3 contains 12 residues. The germline CDR1 and CDR2 sequences are SNHLY and FYNNEI. The ends were cut back, 6 bases at V and 5 bases at J, with 10 bases in the middle. The CDR3 reads CASSALGYGYTF. In DNA form, the CDR3 reads TGTGCCAGCAGCGCTTTGGGGTATGGCTACACCTTC.

A single count supports this clone. The V gene is TRBV5-1, the J gene TRBJ1-4; no clear D. The CDR3 is 14 amino acids. The ends were cut back, 2 bases at V and 8 bases at J, with 13 bases in the middle. Germline loops: CDR1 SGHRS, CDR2 YFSETQ. As DNA, the CDR3 is TGCGCCAGCAGCTTTAGAAAAGGTGGCGAAAAACTGTTTTTT. Its translation is CASSFRKGGEKLFF.

The chain couples TRBV5-1 to TRBJ2-7, with 8 bases matching TRBD2. The J segment lost 5 bases and the V segment lost 8 bases, leaving 15 bases of the junction unmatched. The CDR3 spans 15 residues. Germline lookup yields CDR1 SGHRS and CDR2 YFSETQ. The CDR3 loop reads CASFTRAGVDHEQYF. In DNA form, the CDR3 reads TGCGCCAGTTTCACCCGAGCGGGAGTGGACCACGAGCAGTACTTC.

This chain connects TRBV4-2 to TRBJ1-1; 7 nucleotides match TRBD1. V gave up 7 bases and J gave up 1 base; unmatched junction bases: 6. This CDR3 spans 14 amino acids. Looked up from germline, CDR1 is LGHNA and CDR2 is YNFKEQ. The CDR3 loop reads CASKLQGSNTEAFF. CDR3 coding DNA: TGTGCCAGCAAACTACAGGGGTCGAACACTGAAGCTTTCTTT.

The CDR3 DNA reads TGTGCCAGTAGTATAGAGTTTCCAGGGAGCTCCTACGAGCAGTACTTC. Residues: CASSIEFPGSSYEQYF. V usage is TRBV19 and J usage is TRBJ2-7, with D tentatively TRBD1 or TRBD2 (5 bases each). The CDR3 extends over 16 amino acids. Germline CDR1 reads LNHDA; CDR2 reads SQIVND (reference sequence). Trimming cost V 0 bases and J 0 bases, with 12 bases left between them. Using reference TRBV19 and TRBJ2-7 for the parts outside the CDR3, the full variable domain is DGGITQSPKYLFRKEGQNVTLSCEQNLNHDAMYWYRQDPGQGLRLIYYSQIVNDFQKGDIAEGYSVSREKKESFPLTVTSAQKNPTAFYLCASSIEFPGSSYEQYFGPGTRLTVT.

The V call is TRBV27, the J call TRBJ2-1; 8 bases match TRBD2. Germline V gene lookup returns CDR1 MNHEY and CDR2 SMNVEV (reference sequence). CDR3 length: 12 amino acids. J lost 7 bases, V lost 5 bases, and 1 base had no gene match. The chain's CDR3 is CASSLAGNEQFF. The CDR3 nucleotides are TGTGCCAGCAGTCTAGCGGGTAATGAGCAGTTCTTC.